Reported below is one T cell receptor (beta chain). Original data processing: By means of reference gene primer amplification, nucleated cell counts were estimated. The assay was immunoSEQ multiplex PCR, and TCRdb's table has in-frame clones only and misses some. V, J and clone size reflect that table, while D and trimming were determined from the DNA. The sample lists 200,000 to 300,000 clones; about 82% were seen once. The data derive from a study of blood T cell repertoires in COVID-19. Study-level information: COVID-19 samples, acute and convalescent, were from the United States, Italy and Spain.

CDR1 is LNHNV and CDR2 is YYDKDF in the germline V gene (reference sequence). The CDR3 length is 15 residues. V was shortened by 2 bases and J by 1 base, with 11 bases between the two germline ends. This sequence originates from an older woman with active or convalescent COVID-19. The chain combines TRBV15 with TRBJ1-1, with a possible D match to TRBD1 (5 bases). Sequenced material: peripheral blood. CDR3 nucleotide sequence: TGTGCCACCAGCAGACCCACTACAGGGAACACTGAAGCTTTCTTT. This encodes CATSRPTTGNTEAFF. Full variable domain (outside the CDR3, taken from reference TRBV15 and TRBJ1-1): DAMVIQNPRYQVTQFGKPVTLSCSQTLNHNVMYWYQQKSSQAPKLLFHYYDKDFNNEADTPDNFQSRRPNTSFCFLDIRSPGLGDTAMYLCATSRPTTGNTEAFFGQGTRLTVV.